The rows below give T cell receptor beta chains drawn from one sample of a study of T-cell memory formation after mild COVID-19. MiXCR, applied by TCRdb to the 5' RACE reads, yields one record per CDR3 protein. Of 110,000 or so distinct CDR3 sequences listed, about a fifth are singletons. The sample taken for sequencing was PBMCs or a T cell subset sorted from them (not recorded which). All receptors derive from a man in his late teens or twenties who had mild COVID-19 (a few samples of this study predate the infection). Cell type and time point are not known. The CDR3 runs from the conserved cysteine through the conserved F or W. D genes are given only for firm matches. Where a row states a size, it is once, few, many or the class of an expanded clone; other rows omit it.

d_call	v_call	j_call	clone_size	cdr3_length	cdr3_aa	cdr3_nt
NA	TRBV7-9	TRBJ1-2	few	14	CASSSRDNFYGYTF	TGTGCCAGCAGTTCACGGGACAACTTCTATGGCTACACCTTC
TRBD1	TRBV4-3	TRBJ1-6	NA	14	CASSHGTDYSPLHF	TGCGCCAGCAGCCATGGGACAGACTATTCACCCCTCCACTTT
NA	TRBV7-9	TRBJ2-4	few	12	CASSLAENIQYF	TGTGCCAGCAGCTTAGCCGAAAACATTCAGTACTTC
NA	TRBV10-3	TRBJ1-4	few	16	CAISESRGSTNEKLFF	TGTGCCATCAGTGAGTCGAGGGGGTCAACTAATGAAAAACTGTTTTTT
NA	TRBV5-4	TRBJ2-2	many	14	CASSLGVSAGELFF	TGTGCCAGCAGCTTGGGTGTCAGCGCCGGGGAGCTGTTTTTT
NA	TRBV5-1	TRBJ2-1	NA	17	CASSPFWATFSNNEQFF	TGCGCCAGCAGCCCGTTTTGGGCCACGTTCAGCAACAATGAGCAGTTCTTC
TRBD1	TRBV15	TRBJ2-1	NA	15	CATSSFGTGWNEQFF	TGTGCCACCAGCAGCTTCGGGACAGGGTGGAATGAGCAGTTCTTC
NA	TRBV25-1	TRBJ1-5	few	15	CASSEQGYSNQPQHF	TGTGCCAGCAGTGAGCAGGGTTATAGCAATCAGCCCCAGCATTTT
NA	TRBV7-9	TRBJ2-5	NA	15	CASSFGPRRQETQYF	TGTGCCAGCAGCTTTGGCCCAAGACGGCAAGAGACCCAGTACTTC
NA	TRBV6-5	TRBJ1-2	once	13	CASSFEGRYGYTF	TGTGCCAGCAGTTTCGAGGGCCGCTATGGCTACACCTTC
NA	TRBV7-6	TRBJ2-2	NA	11	CASSWGRELFF	TGTGCCAGCAGCTGGGGACGGGAGCTGTTTTTT
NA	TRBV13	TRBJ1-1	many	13	CASSPAPWTEAFF	TGTGCCAGCAGCCCAGCCCCATGGACTGAAGCTTTCTTT
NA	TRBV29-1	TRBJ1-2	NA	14	CSVGDDGGLYGYTF	TGCAGCGTTGGTGATGACGGGGGTCTTTATGGCTACACCTTC
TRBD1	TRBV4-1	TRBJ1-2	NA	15	CARSQATGGFYGYTF	TGCGCCAGAAGCCAAGCGACAGGGGGTTTCTATGGCTACACCTTC
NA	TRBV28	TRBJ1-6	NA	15	CASIHPVGENSPLHF	TGTGCCAGCATTCACCCCGTGGGGGAGAATTCACCCCTCCACTTT
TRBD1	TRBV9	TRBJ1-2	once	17	CASTSPKDPGQNYGYTF	TGTGCCAGCACCAGCCCAAAGGACCCGGGACAGAACTATGGCTACACCTTC
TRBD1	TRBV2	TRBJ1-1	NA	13	CASDREGHTEAFF	TGTGCCAGTGACAGGGAGGGTCACACTGAAGCTTTCTTT
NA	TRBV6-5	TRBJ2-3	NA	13	CASSYAVGDTQYF	TGTGCCAGCAGTTACGCCGTAGGGGATACGCAGTATTTT
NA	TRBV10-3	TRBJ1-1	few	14	CAISQTPSGTEAFF	TGTGCCATAAGTCAGACCCCGTCAGGCACTGAAGCTTTCTTT
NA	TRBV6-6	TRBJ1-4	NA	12	CASSYDREKLFF	TGTGCCAGCAGTTACGACAGGGAAAAACTGTTTTTT
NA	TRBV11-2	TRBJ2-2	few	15	CASSSITGWAGELFF	TGTGCCAGCAGCTCAATCACGGGGTGGGCCGGGGAGCTGTTTTTT
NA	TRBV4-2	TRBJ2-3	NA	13	CASSESTVDTQYF	TGTGCCAGCAGCGAAAGTACCGTAGATACGCAGTATTTT
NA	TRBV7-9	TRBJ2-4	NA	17	CASSPPLEELAKNIQYF	TGTGCCAGCAGCCCCCCGTTAGAGGAACTAGCCAAAAACATTCAGTACTTC
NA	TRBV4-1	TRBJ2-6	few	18	CASSPLVNTRLGANVLTF	TGCGCCAGCAGCCCGCTTGTGAACACTAGGTTGGGGGCCAACGTCCTGACTTTC
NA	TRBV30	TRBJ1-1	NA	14	CAWSEGTVNTEAFF	TGTGCCTGGAGCGAGGGGACGGTGAACACTGAAGCTTTCTTT
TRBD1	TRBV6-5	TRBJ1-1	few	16	CASSSVGGLRDTEAFF	TGTGCCAGCAGTTCCGTAGGGGGCCTGAGGGACACTGAAGCTTTCTTT
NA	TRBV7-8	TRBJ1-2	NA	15	CASSLVFGSNYGYTF	TGTGCCAGCAGCTTAGTTTTTGGGTCTAACTATGGCTACACCTTC
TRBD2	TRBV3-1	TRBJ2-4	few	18	CASSQVAGGPFVKNIQYF	TGTGCCAGCAGCCAAGTAGCGGGGGGGCCATTTGTCAAAAACATTCAGTACTTC
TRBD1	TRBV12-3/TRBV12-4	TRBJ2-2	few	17	CASSLDRGIRNTGELFF	TGTGCCAGCAGTCTGGACAGGGGTATTCGGAACACCGGGGAGCTGTTTTTT
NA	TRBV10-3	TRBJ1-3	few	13	CATKMGTGNTIYF	TGTGCCACCAAGATGGGGACTGGAAACACCATATATTTT